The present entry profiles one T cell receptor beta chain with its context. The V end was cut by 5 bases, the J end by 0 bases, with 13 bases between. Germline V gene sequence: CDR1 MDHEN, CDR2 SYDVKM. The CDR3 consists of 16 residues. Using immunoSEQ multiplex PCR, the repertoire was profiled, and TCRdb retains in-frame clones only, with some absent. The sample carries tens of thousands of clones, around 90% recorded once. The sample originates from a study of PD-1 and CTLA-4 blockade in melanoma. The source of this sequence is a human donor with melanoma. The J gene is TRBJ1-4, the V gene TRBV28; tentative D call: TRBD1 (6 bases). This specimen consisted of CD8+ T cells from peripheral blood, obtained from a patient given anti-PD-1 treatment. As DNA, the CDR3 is TGTGCCAGCAGTGGGAGGGGGAGGGCAACTAATGAAAAACTGTTTTTT. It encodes CASSGRGRATNEKLFF.